Following are 26 T cell receptor beta chains from one sample sequenced in a study of a mutant IDH1 vaccine in newly diagnosed glioma. As to time point: week 35, safety follow-up. Mutant IDH1 20-mer peptide, at 300 ug, made up each vaccine dose, with topical imiquimod. TCRdb's copy holds only in-frame clones and misses some; the assay was immunoSEQ multiplex PCR. The sample yields about 68,000 clones, about four fifths seen once. These receptors lack a known antigen. The sample was PBMCs, taken from a glioma patient whose treatment included an IDH1 peptide vaccine. The origin of the receptors is a man aged 18 to 30 with glioma.

This clone was counted between two and nine times. This sequence joins TRBV6-5 and TRBJ1-1, with D possibly being TRBD1 (5 bases). The germline V gene encodes CDR1 MNHEY and CDR2 SVGAGI. Trimming cost V 5 bases and J 1 base, with 11 bases left between them. The CDR3 is 14 amino acids. CDR3 loop: CASSTGTANTEAFF. CDR3 DNA sequence: TGTGCCAGCAGTACCGGGACCGCGAACACTGAAGCTTTCTTT.

This clone appeared a single time. The chain combines TRBV11-3 with TRBJ2-3; 11 nucleotides align to TRBD2. V lost 5 bases to trimming and J lost 8 bases; unmatched junction nucleotides: 6. This CDR3 has 14 residues. CDR1 is SGHNT and CDR2 is YENEEA in the germline V gene. CDR3 protein: CASSLSGGASTQYF. CDR3 nucleotide sequence: TGTGCCAGCAGCCTTAGCGGGGGGGCCAGTACGCAGTATTTT.

The CDR3 region has the DNA TGTGCCAGCAGCCAAGACGTCGGACCGGCTAGTGGCTACACCTTC. Translated: CASSQDVGPASGYTF. The V call is TRBV14, the J call TRBJ1-2; no definite D call. The CDR3 consists of 15 residues. V shed 0 bases and J shed 7 bases, with 15 bases lying between them. In germline, CDR1 is SGHDN, CDR2 FVKESK.

This clone came up once. The chain carries TRBV15 and TRBJ2-5, with 8 nucleotides matching TRBD1. Germline V gene data show CDR1 as LNHNV and CDR2 as YYDKDF (reference sequence). V was pared by 2 bases and J by 3 bases, with 5 bases of the junction left unmatched. The CDR3 totals 15 residues. CDR3 loop: CATSRSRTGKETQYF. CDR3 in DNA: TGTGCCACCAGCAGATCCCGGACAGGGAAAGAGACCCAGTACTTC.

This chain connects TRBV29-1 to TRBJ2-5; unclear D gene. V was trimmed by 0 bases and J by 7 bases, leaving 6 bases between them. Germline V gene data show CDR1 as SQVTM and CDR2 as ANQGSEA. CDR3 length: 11 residues. DNA for the CDR3: TGCAGCGTTGAAGACCGAGGGACCCAGTACTTC. Encoded protein: CSVEDRGTQYF.

The genes are TRBV4-3 and TRBJ2-7; 7 bases are shared with TRBD1. J was trimmed by 5 bases and V by 0 bases; bases with no gene match: 10. Per the germline V gene, CDR1 is LGHNA and CDR2 is YSLEER. The CDR3 loop spans 16 amino acids. The CDR3 region is CASSQDSTGQTNEQYF. Here the CDR3 DNA reads TGCGCCAGCAGCCAAGATAGCACGGGACAGACCAACGAGCAGTACTTC.

The rearrangement links TRBV9 to TRBJ1-2; tentatively, D is TRBD1 (6 bases). This CDR3 has 16 residues. Germline values: CDR1 SGDLS, CDR2 YYNGEE. V lost 0 bases to trimming and J lost 5 bases, with 17 bases between them. The DNA of the CDR3 is TGTGCCAGCAGCGTAGCTACGGGGGGGGGCGTGTATGGCTACACCTTC. It codes for CASSVATGGGVYGYTF.

The chain couples TRBV13 to TRBJ2-3; TRBD2 matches at 12 bases. Per germline, CDR1 PRHDT and CDR2 FYEKMQ (reference sequence). The ends lost 5 bases at V and 2 bases at J; junction bases unmatched: 5. CDR3 length equals 16 residues. The CDR3 spells CASSPRTSGTTDTQYF. The CDR3 bases are TGTGCCAGCAGCCCCCGGACTAGCGGGACCACAGATACGCAGTATTTT.

This chain links TRBV6-6 with TRBJ2-7; D is perhaps TRBD2 (6 bases). Germline V gene sequence: CDR1 MNHNY, CDR2 SVGAGI (reference sequence). Deletions cut 5 bases from V and 2 bases from J, with 19 bases between. The CDR3 runs 16 residues. In DNA, the CDR3 is TGTGCCAGCAGTCAGGGAGGAGGGCGCGGAACCTACGAGCAGTACTTC. Translating gives CASSQGGGRGTYEQYF.

This chain's CDR3 is CASSLVSSRGYTF. As DNA, the CDR3 is TGTGCCAGCAGTTTAGTGTCCTCTAGGGGCTACACCTTC. The V call is TRBV28, the J call TRBJ1-2; no firm D call. CDR3 length: 13 amino acids. CDR1 is MDHEN and CDR2 is SYDVKM in the germline V gene. The V gene lost 2 bases and the J gene lost 8 bases, with 12 bases spanning the gap.

V usage is TRBV12-2 and J usage is TRBJ1-2. TRBV12-2 represents a pseudogene. This CDR3 contains 15 residues. CDR3 DNA: TGTGCAAGTCGCTTGCCCCGGACAGCGGGCTATGGCTACACCTTC. This translates into CASRLPRTAGYGYTF.

The chain couples TRBV5-1 to TRBJ2-3; 10 bases fit TRBD1. Trimming at V came to 0 bases and at J to 4 bases, leaving 2 bases not matched to a gene. The CDR3 extends over 15 amino acids. CDR1 SGHRS and CDR2 YFSETQ come from the germline V gene. CDR3: CASSLVTGGADTQYF. The CDR3 coding sequence is TGCGCCAGCAGCTTGGTGACAGGGGGCGCAGATACGCAGTATTTT.

This CDR3 reads CASSAPSGGPSNYGYTF. In DNA form, the CDR3 reads TGTGCCAGCAGCGCCCCGTCTGGGGGCCCGTCTAACTATGGCTACACCTTC. V is TRBV9 and J is TRBJ1-2, with D perhaps TRBD1 (6 bases). CDR3 length: 17 amino acids. Between the trimmed V and J ends, which lost 3 bases and 0 bases, there was a span of 18 bases. The germline gives CDR1 SGDLS, CDR2 YYNGEE.

The chain joins TRBV4-2 to TRBJ1-1; TRBD1 might be the D (5 bases). Trimming removed 11 bases from V and 4 bases from J, with 11 bases in between. CDR3 size: 11 residues. The germline gives CDR1 LGHNA, CDR2 YNFKEQ. CDR3 protein: CAAGVGTEAFF. The CDR3 region has the DNA TGTGCCGCGGGGGTAGGCACTGAAGCTTTCTTT.

The CDR3 nucleotides read TGTGCCAGCAGCTGGGTCGGGAGCTACACGGATACGCAGTATTTT. It codes for CASSWVGSYTDTQYF. The chain employs TRBV5-4 and TRBJ2-3; D possibly corresponds to TRBD2 (6 bases). Germline values: CDR1 SGHNT, CDR2 YYREEE (reference sequence). Trimming removed 3 bases at V and 6 bases at J, with 17 bases between. This CDR3 is built from 15 residues.

The CDR3, as DNA: TGCAGCGTTGGAGGACGGCTGAACACTGAAGCTTTCTTT. It codes for CSVGGRLNTEAFF. V is TRBV29-1 and J is TRBJ1-1; no reliable D call. The V and J ends lost 4 bases and 0 bases respectively, with 9 bases between them. This CDR3 contains 13 residues. CDR1 and CDR2 (germline): SQVTM, ANQGSEA.

The genes are TRBV28 and TRBJ1-5; 7 bases align to TRBD1. Trimming took 10 bases from V and 4 from J; bases not matched to a gene: 13. This CDR3 comprises 15 residues. Germline assignment: CDR1 MDHEN and CDR2 SYDVKM. CDR3 in amino acids: CATLPQGGGNQPQHF. In DNA, the CDR3 is TGTGCCACCCTCCCTCAGGGGGGGGGTAATCAGCCCCAGCATTTT. The full variable domain, rest sourced from reference TRBV28 and TRBJ1-5, is DVKVTQSSRYLVKRTGEKVFLECVQDMDHENMFWYRQDPGLGLRLIYFSYDVKMKEKGDIPEGYSVSREKKERFSLILESASTNQTSMYLCATLPQGGGNQPQHFGDGTRLSIL.

The rearrangement uses TRBV11-3 and TRBJ2-5, with D maybe TRBD2 (5 bases). Looked up from germline, CDR1 is SGHNT and CDR2 is YENEEA. CDR3 size: 13 residues. V gave up 6 bases and J gave up 5 bases, with 13 bases separating them. In DNA, the CDR3 is TGTGCCAGCAGTTTAATAGCGACGGAGACCCAGTACTTC. It encodes CASSLIATETQYF.

The J gene is TRBJ1-2, the V gene TRBV10-3, with a possible D match to TRBD1 (5 bases). The CDR3 runs to 16 residues. The germline CDR1 and CDR2 sequences are ENHRY and SYGVKD. The V gene lost 5 bases and the J gene lost 3 bases, with 19 bases spanning the gap. The CDR3 DNA reads as TGTGCCATCAGTCTCAGGGAGCAGGGTCCCGACTATGGCTACACCTTC. As protein: CAISLREQGPDYGYTF.

The V call is TRBV6-6, the J call TRBJ1-1; D is uncertain. Trimming removed 2 bases at V and 3 bases at J, with 4 bases between. This CDR3 is built from 12 residues. Germline loops: CDR1 MNHNY, CDR2 SVGAGI (reference sequence). CDR3 sequence: CASSYVDTEAFF. The DNA of the CDR3 is TGTGCCAGCAGTTACGTAGACACTGAAGCTTTCTTT.

The CDR3 protein is CSVVREAATQYF. CDR3 in DNA: TGCAGCGTTGTCAGGGAGGCGGCGACCCAGTACTTC. The chain couples TRBV29-1 to TRBJ2-5, with D maybe TRBD2 (6 bases). This CDR3 region has 12 residues. V dropped 4 bases and J dropped 7 bases, with 13 bases sitting between them. Germline CDR1 SQVTM, CDR2 ANQGSEA. The full variable domain, completed using reference TRBV29-1 and TRBJ2-5, is SAVISQKPSRDICQRGTSLTIQCQVDSQVTMMFWYRQQPGQSLTLIATANQGSEATYESGFVIDKFPISRPNLTFSTLTVSNMSPEDSSIYLCSVVREAATQYFGPGTRLLVL.

The chain has TRBV19 and TRBJ2-7; 10 bases fit TRBD2. J was trimmed by 5 bases and V by 6 bases; bases with no gene match: 7. Germline CDR1 LNHDA, CDR2 SQIVND (reference sequence). This CDR3 comprises 14 residues. CDR3 in amino acids: CASRVASGSHEQYF. The DNA of the CDR3 is TGTGCCAGTAGAGTGGCTAGCGGGAGCCACGAGCAGTACTTC.

The chain joins TRBV7-3 to TRBJ1-1, with TRBD1 as a possible D gene (5 bases). CDR3 length equals 15 residues. Germline values: CDR1 SGHTA, CDR2 FQGTGA. Deletions cut 0 bases from V and 0 bases from J, with 8 bases between. CDR3 residues: CASSLTGRVNTEAFF. CDR3 coding DNA: TGTGCCAGCAGCTTAACGGGACGGGTGAACACTGAAGCTTTCTTT.

The V call is TRBV19, the J call TRBJ1-2, with 7 bases lining up with TRBD1. In germline, CDR1 is LNHDA, CDR2 SQIVND (reference sequence). The J segment lost 8 bases and the V segment lost 1 base, leaving 10 bases of the junction unmatched. This CDR3 is built from 15 residues. The CDR3 sequence is CASSIAPGGATGYTF. For the CDR3, the DNA is TGTGCCAGTAGTATAGCACCAGGGGGAGCTACGGGCTACACCTTC.

The chain recombines TRBV6-5 with TRBJ1-2, with 12 nucleotides matching TRBD1. The CDR3 totals 14 residues. Germline loops: CDR1 MNHEY, CDR2 SVGAGI. J was trimmed by 7 bases and V by 6 bases; bases with no gene match: 6. The CDR3 DNA reads as TGTGCCAGCAGAAACCGGGACAGGGGGCCTGGCTACACCTTC. This gives the protein CASRNRDRGPGYTF.

Here the CDR3 DNA reads TGTGCCAGCAGCTTAGCGCCCCTCTCGGGCCGAGACCGACAGATCAATCAGCCCCAGCATTTT. This sequence encodes CASSLAPLSGRDRQINQPQHF. The chain is built from TRBV7-2 and TRBJ1-5; maybe TRBD1 (5 bases). V was shortened by 0 bases and J by 3 bases, with 27 bases between the two germline ends. The CDR3 has 21 residues. The V gene's germline CDR1 is SGHTA and CDR2 FQGNSA. Full variable domain (missing parts from reference TRBV7-2 and TRBJ1-5): GAGVSQSPSNKVTEKGKDVELRCDPISGHTALYWYRQSLGQGLEFLIYFQGNSAPDKSGLPSDRFSAERTGGSVSTLTIQRTQQEDSAVYLCASSLAPLSGRDRQINQPQHFGDGTRLSIL.